A single T cell receptor (beta chain) is shown here with its context. The antigen is unknown. The unsorted samples had roughly 86 million PBMCs used for genomic DNA. This sample stems from a study of shared clonotypes between healthy human individuals. V lost 3 bases and J lost 2; bases outside the gene matches: 6. The CDR3 is 16 residues long. Germline V gene lookup returns CDR1 SGDLS and CDR2 YYNGEE. Study results and caveats: It was only blood that was sampled, and tissue repertoires likely differ.

Sequencing used immunoSEQ multiplex PCR; TCRdb keeps in-frame clones, though not all of them. Found here are nearly 500,000 clones, 76% of them singletons; the top ten hold under 15%. Sequenced: PBMCs. The sequence was obtained from a woman in her thirties or forties in good health. Some clones in this sample may be carry-over from other donors' samples. The V call is TRBV9, the J call TRBJ2-3, with TRBD2 matching 10 bases. This CDR3 reads CASSAGLAANTDTQYF. In DNA, the CDR3 is TGTGCCAGCAGCGCCGGACTAGCGGCTAACACAGATACGCAGTATTTT.